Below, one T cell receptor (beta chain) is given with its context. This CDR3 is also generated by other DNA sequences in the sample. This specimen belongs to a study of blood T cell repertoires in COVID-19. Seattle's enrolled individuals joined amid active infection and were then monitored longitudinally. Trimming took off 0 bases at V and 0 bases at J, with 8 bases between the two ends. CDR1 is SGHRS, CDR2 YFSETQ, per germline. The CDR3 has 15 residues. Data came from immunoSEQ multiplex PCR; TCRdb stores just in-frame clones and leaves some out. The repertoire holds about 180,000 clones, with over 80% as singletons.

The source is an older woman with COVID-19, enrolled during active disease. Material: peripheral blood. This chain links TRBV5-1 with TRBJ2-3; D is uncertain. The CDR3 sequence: CASSLGLSSTDTQYF. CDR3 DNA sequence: TGCGCCAGCAGCTTGGGTCTAAGTAGCACAGATACGCAGTATTTT.